This TCR beta chain was recorded in a study of blood T cell repertoires in COVID-19. This clone was seen a few times. This CDR3 is built from 12 residues. Germline CDR1 reads SGHVS; CDR2 reads FNYEAQ. V gave up 5 bases and J gave up 7 bases; unmatched junction bases: 4. Study processing details: Amplification of reference gene primers was used by the study to estimate nucleated cell counts. The protocol was immunoSEQ multiplex PCR, while the TCRdb copy is restricted to in-frame clones and leaves out a portion. V and J calls and clone size are copied from that table; D and trimming were computed from the DNA. This table holds under 100,000 clones, around 87% found once.

The sample taken for sequencing was peripheral blood. The receptor's source is a man between 35 and 55 years old with acute or convalescent COVID-19. The gene calls are TRBV7-6 and TRBJ2-7; 8 bases line up with TRBD1. The CDR3 region is CASSVGTGEQYF. The DNA for the CDR3 is TGTGCCAGCAGCGTCGGGACAGGAGAGCAGTACTTC.